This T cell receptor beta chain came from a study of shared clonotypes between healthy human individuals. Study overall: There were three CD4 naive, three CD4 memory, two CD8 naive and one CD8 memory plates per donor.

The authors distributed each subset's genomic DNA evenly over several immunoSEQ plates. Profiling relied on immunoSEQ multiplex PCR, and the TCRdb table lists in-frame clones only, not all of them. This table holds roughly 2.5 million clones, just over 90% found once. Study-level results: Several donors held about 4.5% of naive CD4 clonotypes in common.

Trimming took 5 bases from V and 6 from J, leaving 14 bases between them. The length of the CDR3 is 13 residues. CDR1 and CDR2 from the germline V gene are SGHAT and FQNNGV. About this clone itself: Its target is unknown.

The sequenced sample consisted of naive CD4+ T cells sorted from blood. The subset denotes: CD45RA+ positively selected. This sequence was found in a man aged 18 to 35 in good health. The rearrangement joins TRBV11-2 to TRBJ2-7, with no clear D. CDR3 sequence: CASSLQAALEQYF. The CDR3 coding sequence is TGTGCCAGCAGCCTCCAGGCGGCCCTCGAGCAGTACTTC.